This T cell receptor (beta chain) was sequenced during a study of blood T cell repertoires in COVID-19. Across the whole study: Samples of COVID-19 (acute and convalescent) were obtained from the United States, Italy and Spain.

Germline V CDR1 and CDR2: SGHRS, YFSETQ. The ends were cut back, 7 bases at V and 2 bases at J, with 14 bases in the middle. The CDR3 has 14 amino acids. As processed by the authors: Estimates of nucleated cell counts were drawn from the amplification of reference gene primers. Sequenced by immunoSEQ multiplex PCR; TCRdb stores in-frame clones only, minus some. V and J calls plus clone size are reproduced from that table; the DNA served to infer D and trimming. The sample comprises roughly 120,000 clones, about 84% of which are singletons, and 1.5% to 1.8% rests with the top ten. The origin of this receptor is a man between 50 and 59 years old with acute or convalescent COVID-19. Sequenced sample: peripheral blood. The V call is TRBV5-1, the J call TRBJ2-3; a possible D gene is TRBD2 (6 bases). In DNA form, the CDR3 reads TGCGCCAGCGGGGACTGGGAAGTCACAGATACGCAGTATTTT. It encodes CASGDWEVTDTQYF.